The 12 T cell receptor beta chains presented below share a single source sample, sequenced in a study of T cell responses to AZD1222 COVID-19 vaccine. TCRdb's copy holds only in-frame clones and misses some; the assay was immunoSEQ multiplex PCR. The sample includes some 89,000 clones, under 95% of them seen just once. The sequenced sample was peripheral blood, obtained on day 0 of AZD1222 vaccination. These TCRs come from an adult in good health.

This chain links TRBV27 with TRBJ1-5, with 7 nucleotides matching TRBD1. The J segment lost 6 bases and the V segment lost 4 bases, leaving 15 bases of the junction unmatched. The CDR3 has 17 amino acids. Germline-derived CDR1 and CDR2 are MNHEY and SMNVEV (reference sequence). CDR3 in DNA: TGTGCCAGCAGTTCCTTACAGGGGAAGGGGTCTATTCAGCCCCAGCATTTT. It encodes CASSSLQGKGSIQPQHF.

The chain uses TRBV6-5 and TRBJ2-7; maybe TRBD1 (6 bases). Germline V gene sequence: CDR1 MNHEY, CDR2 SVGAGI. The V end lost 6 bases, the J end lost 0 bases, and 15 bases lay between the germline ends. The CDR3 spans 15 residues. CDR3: CASRPDRRSSYEQYF. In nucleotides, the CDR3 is TGTGCCAGCAGACCAGACAGGCGTAGCTCCTACGAGCAGTACTTC.

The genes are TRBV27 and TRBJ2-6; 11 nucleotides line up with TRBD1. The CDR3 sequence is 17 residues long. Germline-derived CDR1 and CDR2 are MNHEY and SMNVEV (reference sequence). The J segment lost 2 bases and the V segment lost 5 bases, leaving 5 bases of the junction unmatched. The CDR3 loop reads CASSPGQGAAGANVLTF. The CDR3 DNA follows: TGTGCCAGCAGTCCAGGACAGGGGGCGGCTGGGGCCAACGTCCTGACTTTC.

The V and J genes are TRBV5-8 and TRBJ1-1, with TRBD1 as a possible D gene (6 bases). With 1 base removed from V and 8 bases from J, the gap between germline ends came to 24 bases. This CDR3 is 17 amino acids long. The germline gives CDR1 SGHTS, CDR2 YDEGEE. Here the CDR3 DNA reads TGTGCCAGCAGCTTGAACCCATACAGGGTCCCACTTCTCGAAGCTTTCTTT. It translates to CASSLNPYRVPLLEAFF.

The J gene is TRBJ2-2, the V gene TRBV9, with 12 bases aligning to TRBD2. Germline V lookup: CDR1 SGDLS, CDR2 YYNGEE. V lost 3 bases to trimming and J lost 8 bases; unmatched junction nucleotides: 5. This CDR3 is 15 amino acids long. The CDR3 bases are TGTGCCAGCAGCGAACGACTAGCGGGAGCAGGGGAGCTGTTTTTT. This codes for CASSERLAGAGELFF.

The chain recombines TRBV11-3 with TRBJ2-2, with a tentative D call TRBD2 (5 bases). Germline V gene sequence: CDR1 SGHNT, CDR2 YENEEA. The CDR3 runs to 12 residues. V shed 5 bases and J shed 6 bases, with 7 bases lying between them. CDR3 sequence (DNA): TGTGCCAGCAGCCCGGAGGCCGGGGAGCTGTTTTTT. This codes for CASSPEAGELFF.

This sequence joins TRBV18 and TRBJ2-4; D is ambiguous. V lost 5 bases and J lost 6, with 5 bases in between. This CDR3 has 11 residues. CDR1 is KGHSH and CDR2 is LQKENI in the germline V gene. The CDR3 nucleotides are TGTGCCAGCTCAGGCGGAAACATTCAGTACTTC. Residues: CASSGGNIQYF.

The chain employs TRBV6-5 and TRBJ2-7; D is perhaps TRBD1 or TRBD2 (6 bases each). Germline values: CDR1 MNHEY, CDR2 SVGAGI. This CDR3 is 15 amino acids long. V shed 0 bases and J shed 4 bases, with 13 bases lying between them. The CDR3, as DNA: TGTGCCAGCAGTTACTCAGGCGGGACAACTTACGAGCAGTACTTC. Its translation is CASSYSGGTTYEQYF.

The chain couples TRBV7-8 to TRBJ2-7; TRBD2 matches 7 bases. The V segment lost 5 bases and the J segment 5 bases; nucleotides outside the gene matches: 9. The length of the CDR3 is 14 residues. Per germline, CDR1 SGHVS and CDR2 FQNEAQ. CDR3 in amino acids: CASSPGGRENEQYF. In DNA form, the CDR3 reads TGTGCCAGCAGCCCCGGGGGGAGGGAAAACGAGCAGTACTTC.

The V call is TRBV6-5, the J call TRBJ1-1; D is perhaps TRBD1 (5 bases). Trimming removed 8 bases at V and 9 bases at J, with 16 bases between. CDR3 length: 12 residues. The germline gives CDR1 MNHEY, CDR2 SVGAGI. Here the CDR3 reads CASGDHPGKAFF. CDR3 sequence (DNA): TGTGCCAGCGGGGACCACCCAGGTAAAGCTTTCTTT.

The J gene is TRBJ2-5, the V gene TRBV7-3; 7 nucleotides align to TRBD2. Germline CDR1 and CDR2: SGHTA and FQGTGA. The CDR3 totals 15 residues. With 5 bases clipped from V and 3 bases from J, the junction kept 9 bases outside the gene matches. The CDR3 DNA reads TGTGCCAGCAGCCTAATGGGCCTAGCGGAAGAGACCCAGTACTTC. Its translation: CASSLMGLAEETQYF.

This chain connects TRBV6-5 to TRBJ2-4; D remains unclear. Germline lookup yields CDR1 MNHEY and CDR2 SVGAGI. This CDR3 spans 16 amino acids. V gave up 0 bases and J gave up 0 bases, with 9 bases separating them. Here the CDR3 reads CASSYSDSLAKNIQYF. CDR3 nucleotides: TGTGCCAGCAGTTACTCGGATTCACTAGCCAAAAACATTCAGTACTTC.